This T cell receptor beta chain derives from a study of cytomegalovirus exposure and HLA in healthy donors. Sequencing used immunoSEQ multiplex PCR; TCRdb keeps in-frame clones, though not all of them. The repertoire holds about 340,000 clones, with 86% as singletons. Between the trimmed V and J ends, which lost 5 bases and 2 bases, there was a span of 9 bases. Germline V CDR1 and CDR2: SGHTA, FQGNSA. The CDR3 runs 13 residues. As concerns this clone: Its target is unknown.

Findings of the study overall: Rarity marked most TCR sequences, yet some public TCRs occurred in many donors. According to a subsequent analysis, TCR clusters identified in the first cohort showed a tendency to co-occur across the roughly 110 validation repertoires.

This rearrangement joins TRBV7-2 to TRBJ1-1; D call uncertain. This clonotype originated in a young woman in good health and CMV-seronegative. Sequenced sample: PBMCs. The DNA for the CDR3 is TGTGCCAGCAGCCTCATCAGAAACACTGAAGCTTTCTTT. Protein sequence: CASSLIRNTEAFF.